This is a list of T cell receptor beta chains from one sample in a study of T cells in Graves' hyperthyroidism and ophthalmopathy. TCRdb called the multiplex PCR reads again in MiXCR, with one record for every CDR3 protein. The sample has 300,000 to 450,000 distinct CDR3 sequences; approximately 25% are singletons. The sequenced sample consisted of blood. The receptors shown here come from a man aged 50-60 years with Graves' hyperthyroidism. Both conserved end residues are part of each CDR3. D genes are given only for firm matches. The size entry is marked missing in some rows and otherwise reads once, few, many or a size class.

clone size	J gene	D gene	V gene	CDR3 DNA	CDR3 protein
NA	TRBJ2-1	TRBD1	TRBV20-1	TGCAGTGCCGGCGGGACAGGGGGCAATGAGCAGTTCTTC	CSAGGTGGNEQFF
many	TRBJ2-7	NA	TRBV5-1	TGCGCCAGCAGCTTGGGGATCTCCTACGAGCAGTACTTC	CASSLGISYEQYF
many	TRBJ2-1	NA	TRBV2	TGTGCCAGCAGTGAAACGTACAATGAGCAGTTCTTC	CASSETYNEQFF
few	TRBJ2-1	NA	TRBV5-1	TGCGCCAGCAGGTGGGCTCCGGGTAATGAGCAGTTCTTC	CASRWAPGNEQFF
NA	TRBJ2-3	NA	TRBV20-1	TGCAGTGCTAGAGATCAGGAGCGGTTTAGCACAGATACGCAGTATTTT	CSARDQERFSTDTQYF
few	TRBJ2-7	TRBD2	TRBV7-2	TGTGCCAGCAGCCCGGGAGGGGGAAGATCCTACGAGCAGTACTTC	CASSPGGGRSYEQYF
few	TRBJ1-4	TRBD1	TRBV28	TGTGCCAGCAGTTTAGTGACAGGGGGGTTTGAAAAACTGTTTTTT	CASSLVTGGFEKLFF
NA	TRBJ2-1	TRBD2	TRBV5-1	TGCGCCAGCAGCCCAAGGACTAGCGGGACCCAATACAATGAGCAGTTCTTC	CASSPRTSGTQYNEQFF
NA	TRBJ2-7	NA	TRBV10-2	TGCGCCAGCAGTGAGACGGGGTCAGGCTACGAGCAGTACTTC	CASSETGSGYEQYF
few	TRBJ2-7	NA	TRBV7-9	TGTGCCAGCAGCCCGATACCGGGACAAGGTCTGGGGTACGAGCAGTACTTC	CASSPIPGQGLGYEQYF
NA	TRBJ2-5	TRBD1	TRBV10-1	TGCGCCAGCAGTGAACGGACAGGAAGGGGAGAGACCCAGTACTTC	CASSERTGRGETQYF
NA	TRBJ2-1	TRBD2	TRBV7-9	TGTGCCAGCAAAGTGGCTAGCGGGGCGAATGAGCAGTTCTTC	CASKVASGANEQFF
few	TRBJ1-5	TRBD1	TRBV28	TGTGCCAGCAGCTCTCACACAGGGGATGGCAATCAGCCCCAGCATTTT	CASSSHTGDGNQPQHF
NA	TRBJ2-7	NA	TRBV7-2	TGTGCCAGCAGCTTAGAGGGGAGTTATCTCGGCGAGCAGTACTTC	CASSLEGSYLGEQYF
NA	TRBJ2-1	TRBD2	TRBV7-3	TGTGCCAGCAGCTTAACGTTTACTAGCGGGAGTAACAATGAGCAGTTCTTC	CASSLTFTSGSNNEQFF
few	TRBJ2-1	TRBD2	TRBV11-3	TGTGCCAGCAGCTCCTTTAGACCGGGACTAGGGGGGTACAATGAGCAGTTCTTC	CASSSFRPGLGGYNEQFF